This T cell receptor (beta chain) was recovered during a study of vaccination effects on CD4 cells after COVID-19 (dated by TCRdb to between 2022 and 2023). For the wider study: Each participant received two doses of an mRNA SARS-CoV-2 vaccine, either BNT162b2 or mRNA-1273. In the study, cultures from other donors were sequenced using the Oncomine TCR Beta short-read assay on an Illumina iSeq 100. The full study included fewer than eleven COVID-19 convalescent patients and several SARS-CoV-2-naive healthy vaccine recipients. SARS-CoV-2 spike-specific CD4+ TCR repertoires were compared before and after mRNA vaccination in COVID-19 convalescent patients and in infection-naive vaccine recipients. Results the study describes overall, beyond this receptor: Both infection-induced and vaccine-induced clones contracted markedly at late post-vaccination timepoints, which is consistent with waning T cell responses. Limitations of the study were the small number of convalescent patients and the absence of early post-infection timepoints. Among healthy vaccine recipients, nearly all vaccine-induced clones were SARS-CoV-2 mono-reactive, and only 1 of 255 was cross-reactive with common cold coronaviruses.

V lost 2 bases and J lost 4 bases, and the count of bases not matched to a germline gene is 1. The germline V gene supplies CDR1 SNHLY and CDR2 FYNNEI. The cysteine opens and the phenylalanine closes a CDR3 of 15 amino acids. Only the CDR3 part of the read is kept: 45 bases, read in frame from the first base. In the ViraFEST assay, PBMC were stimulated with viral peptide pools, and TCR sequencing was then used to find antigen-specific CD4+ T cell clonotypes based on their expansion. After less than 13 days of culture, CD4+ T cells were isolated with the EasySep CD4+ T cell isolation kit. Healthy vaccine recipients had no prior SARS-CoV-2 infection, confirmed by negative nucleocapsid antibodies before and after vaccination. A few million PBMC per well were cultured with approximately 10 ug/ml peptides in IMDM containing 5% human AB serum, about 9 IU/ml IL-2 and gentamicin. On days 3 and 7, half of the culture medium was replaced with fresh IL-2-containing medium. Unless noted otherwise, every peptide stimulation condition was grown in triplicate wells. Using Ficoll-Paque Plus gradient centrifugation, PBMC were separated from whole blood and then either used fresh or cryopreserved at -140C. Overlapping peptide pools spanned the spike proteins of SARS-CoV-2 and the common cold coronaviruses HCoV-NL63, HCoV-OC43 and HCoV-229E. The QIAamp micro DNA kit was used to extract genomic DNA from the cultured CD4+ T cells.

To note about this clone: Its binding antigen is unknown. The record has no base qualities; no much larger clone is one base away.

Libraries came from the immunoSEQ multiplex PCR assay. DNA from the cultured and isolated CD4+ T cells underwent TCR beta CDR3 sequencing. Processing in the source paper ran as follows. The analysis removed non-productive TCR sequences, trimmed reads to the CDR3 region, and retained only CDR3s that were 7 or more amino acids long. Antigen-specific clonotypes were identified with the MANAFEST web app by comparing expansion in peptide wells against reference cultures. Positive clones required FDR<0.05 expansion versus reference and all other wells, odds ratio above 5, and frequency above 0.1% in two replicate wells. A clonotype was called cross-reactive if it was significantly expanded both in SARS-CoV-2 spike wells and in at least one common cold coronavirus spike condition. CDR3 similarity was assessed by Levenshtein distance with the stringdist R package, and unrooted trees were built with ape in R 3.6.1. Entries here come from immuneACCESS through TCRdb and include only in-frame sequences with V and J called. Some clones fail to appear in such tables; in the studies checked, an unresolved V gene covers under half of the shortfall, and the cause of the remainder is unknown. D and trimming were read from the DNA, whereas the V and J calls and clone size are those reported in that table. Within this sample are roughly 14,000 clones, with 76% of them counted one time only. Less than 30% of the sample is held by the ten biggest clonotypes.

This sample comprised CD4+ T cells from PBMCs cultured with HCoV-229E spike peptides, obtained before COVID-19 vaccination. According to the study, the label for this sample's cell subset or site signals: HCoV-229E spike overlapping peptide pool stimulation. The TCR comes from a human donor who received a COVID-19 vaccine. The sequence links TRBV2 to TRBJ2-1; TRBD2 matches 11 bases in the middle. CDR3 protein: CASSELAGGYNEQFF. The nucleotides read TGTGCCAGCAGTGAACTAGCGGGAGGTTACAATGAGCAGTTCTTC.